The clone carrying this TCR beta chain has only a few counts. The record originates from a study of T cells of healthy individuals. CDR1 is LGHNA and CDR2 is YNFKEQ in the germline V gene. This CDR3 is 16 amino acids long. V was pared by 2 bases and J by 9 bases, with 13 bases of the junction left unmatched. TCRdb re-derived calls from the 5' RACE reads in MiXCR, one entry per CDR3 protein. This sample has 55,000 to 65,000 distinct CDR3 sequences, with roughly 17% found just once. This sequence joins TRBV4-2 and TRBJ2-3; TRBD2 matches 8 bases. This receptor was taken from a human donor in good health. CDR3 DNA sequence: TGTGCCAGCAGCCAACGCACCTCGCCGGGACTAGGGACGCAGTATTTT. This encodes CASSQRTSPGLGTQYF.